The 20 T cell receptor beta chains reported below all come from one sample, sequenced in a study of T cell changes during pregnancy in multiple sclerosis. Libraries were prepared by immunoSEQ multiplex PCR; TCRdb keeps only in-frame clonotypes and omits some of them. The top ten hold around 6.3% of the sample, which has roughly 41,000 clones, 90% to 95% seen once. The material sequenced was CD8+ T cells from peripheral blood mononuclear cells, taken in the third trimester of pregnancy. The receptor set was obtained from a female donor with multiple sclerosis, enrolled in a pregnancy study.

The V and J genes are TRBV2 and TRBJ2-3, with D unclear. The ends were cut back, 3 bases at V and 2 bases at J, with 15 bases in the middle. CDR1 is SNHLY and CDR2 is FYNNEI in the germline V gene. This CDR3 spans 16 amino acids. DNA for the CDR3: TGTGCCAGCAGTGAGAACAGCCCCTCTCCCACAGATACGCAGTATTTT. Its protein is CASSENSPSPTDTQYF.

The V and J genes are TRBV27 and TRBJ1-5; 8 bases are a match to TRBD1. The germline gives CDR1 MNHEY, CDR2 SMNVEV (reference sequence). CDR3 size: 15 residues. J gave up 10 bases and V 2 bases, and 10 bases lay outside the gene matches. CDR3 protein: CASSLDRGNDSPQHF. As DNA, the CDR3 is TGTGCCAGCAGTTTAGACAGGGGCAACGATTCTCCCCAGCATTTT.

V is TRBV6-5 and J is TRBJ2-1; 10 nucleotides align to TRBD1. The CDR3 is made up of 16 amino acids. J gave up 4 bases and V 3 bases, and 6 bases lay outside the gene matches. Germline CDR1 is MNHEY and CDR2 is SVGAGI. As DNA, the CDR3 is TGTGCCAGCAGTTATACCCCGGGACAGGGGTACAATGAGCAGTTCTTC. Translating gives CASSYTPGQGYNEQFF.

V is TRBV5-1 and J is TRBJ1-2; 10 bases align to TRBD1. The length of the CDR3 is 16 residues. V shed 1 base and J 4 bases; nucleotides not matched to a gene: 7. Germline V gene sequence: CDR1 SGHRS, CDR2 YFSETQ. Here the CDR3 reads CASSLLGQGVPYGYTF. The CDR3 region has the DNA TGCGCCAGCAGCTTGTTAGGACAGGGGGTGCCCTATGGCTACACCTTC.

The V and J genes are TRBV28 and TRBJ2-2; 7 positions match TRBD1. The V gene end was trimmed by 6 bases and the J gene end by 2 bases; junction bases not matched to a gene: 9. CDR1 is MDHEN, CDR2 SYDVKM, per germline. The CDR3 loop spans 16 amino acids. CDR3 DNA sequence: TGTGCCAGCAGGGAGACGGGACAGAGTAACACCGGGGAGCTGTTTTTT. Protein: CASRETGQSNTGELFF.

This clone was detected once. This chain joins TRBV6-5 and TRBJ2-5; 7 bases agree with TRBD1. V was pared by 0 bases and J by 3 bases, with 4 bases of the junction left unmatched. Germline CDR1 MNHEY, CDR2 SVGAGI. The CDR3 has 15 residues. CDR3 sequence: CASSYSDRNEETQYF. CDR3 nucleotide sequence: TGTGCCAGCAGTTACTCGGACAGGAATGAAGAGACCCAGTACTTC.

This clone was found a few times. The V and J genes are TRBV9 and TRBJ2-5; 9 nucleotides line up with TRBD1. Germline lookup yields CDR1 SGDLS and CDR2 YYNGEE. The trim removed 5 bases at V and 2 bases at J, leaving 7 bases unmatched. CDR3 size: 15 residues. CDR3 nucleotides: TGTGCCAGCAGTCACGACAGGGGGGGGCAAGAGACCCAGTACTTC. Its protein is CASSHDRGGQETQYF.

The V gene is TRBV11-2, the J gene TRBJ2-5; 11 positions agree with TRBD1. Germline lookup yields CDR1 SGHAT and CDR2 FQNNGV. After removal of 5 bases from V and 4 bases from J, the junction contained 12 bases not matched to a gene. The CDR3 contains 17 residues. The CDR3, as DNA: TGTGCCAGCAGCACCGGGACAGGGGGATCATTTTCAGAGACCCAGTACTTC. Translating it yields CASSTGTGGSFSETQYF.

The CDR3: CASSPYRDGDTEAFF. CDR3 DNA: TGTGCCAGCAGCCCTTACAGGGACGGTGACACTGAAGCTTTCTTT. The gene calls are TRBV9 and TRBJ1-1; D is possibly TRBD1 (6 bases). Trimming pared 4 bases from V and 3 bases from J, leaving 16 bases between. The CDR3 runs 15 residues. Germline lookup yields CDR1 SGDLS and CDR2 YYNGEE.

The rearrangement links TRBV10-3 to TRBJ2-3, with D tentatively TRBD2 (6 bases). V dropped 2 bases and J dropped 2 bases, with 11 bases sitting between them. The CDR3 has 15 amino acids. Germline V lookup: CDR1 ENHRY, CDR2 SYGVKD. This chain's CDR3 is CAISEDTSFTDTQYF. The CDR3 bases are TGTGCCATCAGTGAGGATACTAGCTTCACAGATACGCAGTATTTT.

V gene TRBV27 combines with J gene TRBJ2-3, with D tentatively TRBD2 (6 bases). V lost 2 bases to trimming and J lost 3 bases, with 6 bases between them. The CDR3 consists of 13 residues. Germline assignment: CDR1 MNHEY and CDR2 SMNVEV (reference sequence). This CDR3 is CASSLGGTDTQYF. DNA of the CDR3: TGTGCCAGCAGTTTAGGGGGGACAGATACGCAGTATTTT.

V usage is TRBV4-1 and J usage is TRBJ1-2, with D hard to call. This CDR3 contains 13 residues. CDR1 is MGHRA, CDR2 YSYEKL, per germline. The V end was cut by 5 bases, the J end by 0 bases, with 7 bases between. The chain's CDR3 is CASSALANYGYTF. The DNA of the CDR3 is TGCGCCAGCAGCGCACTGGCTAACTATGGCTACACCTTC.

This clone was counted once. The gene calls are TRBV6-6 and TRBJ2-5; 7 bases are a match to TRBD2. Per the germline V gene, CDR1 is MNHNY and CDR2 is SVGAGI (reference sequence). The CDR3 has 14 residues. V trimming: 10 bases; J trimming: 5 bases; junction bases outside the gene matches: 13. The CDR3 region has the DNA TGTGCCACCCGGGGGGAGTTCATTGAGGAGACCCAGTACTTC. Amino acids: CATRGEFIEETQYF.

The V call is TRBV6-1, the J call TRBJ1-1, with D perhaps matching TRBD1 (5 bases). The germline gives CDR1 MNHNS, CDR2 SASEGT. With 10 bases removed from V and 2 bases from J, the gap between germline ends came to 20 bases. The CDR3 is 15 residues long. In DNA, the CDR3 is TGTGCCATCCGACCCAGAAGGGGCCTAAACACTGAAGCTTTCTTT. It codes for CAIRPRRGLNTEAFF.

The chain joins TRBV28 to TRBJ2-1; TRBD2 matches at 7 bases. The V and J ends lost 4 bases and 4 bases, in that order; junction bases with no gene match: 4. CDR1 MDHEN and CDR2 SYDVKM come from the germline V gene. The CDR3 loop spans 14 amino acids. In DNA, the CDR3 is TGTGCCAGCAGTTCCCCTAGCGGATACAATGAGCAGTTCTTC. As protein: CASSSPSGYNEQFF.

This clone was found once. The rearrangement links TRBV4-3 to TRBJ2-2; 8 bases line up with TRBD2. The CDR3 length is 18 residues. After removal of 0 bases from V and 1 base from J, the junction contained 7 bases not matched to a gene. Germline CDR1 and CDR2: LGHNA and YSLEER. CDR3 DNA: TGCGCCAGCAGCCAAGATTTAGCGGGGAGCGAGAACACCGGGGAGCTGTTTTTT. This encodes CASSQDLAGSENTGELFF.

V usage is TRBV4-1 and J usage is TRBJ2-7; the match to TRBD2 covers 8 bases. The CDR3 is made up of 15 amino acids. J gave up 3 bases and V 2 bases, and 6 bases lay outside the gene matches. The germline V gene encodes CDR1 MGHRA and CDR2 YSYEKL. CDR3 in amino acids: CASSQQSGRHYEQYF. The CDR3 nucleotides read TGCGCCAGCAGCCAACAAAGCGGGAGACACTACGAGCAGTACTTC.

This clone was seen only a few times. Written as DNA, the CDR3 is TGTGCCAGCAGCGCCAGTTTAAATGACAGGGCTAATCAGCCCCAGCATTTT. It yields the protein CASSASLNDRANQPQHF. This chain uses TRBV7-2 with TRBJ1-5; 7 bases are shared with TRBD1. The CDR3 totals 17 residues. Germline CDR1 and CDR2: SGHTA and FQGNSA. V shed 5 bases and J 4 bases; nucleotides not matched to a gene: 14.

This sequence joins TRBV2 and TRBJ1-2, with D possibly being TRBD1 (5 bases). The germline V and J ends were trimmed by 8 bases and 4 bases, with 11 bases remaining between them. This CDR3 spans 12 amino acids. The germline CDR1 and CDR2 sequences are SNHLY and FYNNEI. CDR3 loop: CASARQSYGYTF. In DNA form, the CDR3 reads TGTGCCAGCGCCCGACAGTCCTATGGCTACACCTTC.

V gene TRBV6-1 combines with J gene TRBJ2-1; 12 bases agree with TRBD1. CDR3 length equals 14 residues. CDR1 is MNHNS, CDR2 SASEGT, per germline. The J segment lost 8 bases and the V segment lost 6 bases, leaving 5 bases of the junction unmatched. CDR3 loop: CASSAGQGADEQFF. As DNA, the CDR3 is TGTGCCAGCAGCGCGGGACAGGGGGCCGATGAGCAGTTCTTC.